This T cell receptor beta chain was documented in a study of control samples from healthy donors and cancer patients. V lost 3 bases and J 1 base, leaving 13 bases between the germline ends. Germline loops: CDR1 MNHEY, CDR2 SMNVEV (reference sequence). This CDR3 region has 15 residues. Clones were sequenced by immunoSEQ multiplex PCR, and TCRdb holds only the in-frame ones, with some missing. The sample gives under 200,000 clones, around 88% of which show up once; over 4% is in the top ten. This clonotype was sampled from a woman in her 30s in good health. The sample comprised blood. J is TRBJ2-7 and V is TRBV27, with D perhaps TRBD1 or TRBD2 (7 bases each). The CDR3 coding sequence is TGTGCCAGCAGTTTCTCAGGGGGGGAATCCTACGAGCAGTACTTC. Its protein product is CASSFSGGESYEQYF.